These 29 T cell receptor beta chains were sequenced from one sample in a study of T cells in localized non-small cell lung cancer. Some clones are missing from TCRdb's copy, which holds only in-frame ones; the method was immunoSEQ multiplex PCR. The table shows roughly 34,000 clones, with approximately 90% occurring only once. The specimen was peripheral blood mononuclear cells, collected before any cancer treatment. All receptors derive from a man aged 40 to 69 with stage III lung adenocarcinoma.

This clone has more than one count but fewer than ten. The chain has TRBV20-1 and TRBJ1-3; D unclear. The germline CDR1 and CDR2 sequences are DFQATT and SNEGSKA (reference sequence). This CDR3 is built from 11 residues. V lost 8 bases and J lost 0, with 5 bases in between. As DNA, the CDR3 is TGCAGTACGCGCTCTGGAAACACCATATATTTT. Residues: CSTRSGNTIYF.

This chain joins TRBV29-1 and TRBJ1-5; D is unresolved. Trimming took off 4 bases at V and 1 base at J, with 8 bases between the two ends. CDR1 is SQVTM, CDR2 ANQGSEA, per germline. This CDR3 region has 13 residues. The CDR3 sequence is CSVVVRSNQPQHF. CDR3 nucleotides: TGCAGCGTTGTTGTGAGGAGCAATCAGCCCCAGCATTTT.

This clone showed up just once. The chain has TRBV18 and TRBJ2-5, with 10 bases identical to TRBD1. This CDR3 is 14 amino acids long. The V gene's germline CDR1 is KGHSH and CDR2 LQKENI. The V gene end was trimmed by 6 bases and the J gene end by 5 bases; junction bases not matched to a gene: 6. The DNA of the CDR3 is TGTGCCAGCTCTCCCGGGACAGGGGTGGAGACCCAGTACTTC. Translated, it gives CASSPGTGVETQYF.

The V call is TRBV5-5, the J call TRBJ2-7; a weak D match, TRBD2 (6 bases). Germline CDR1 is SGHKS and CDR2 is YYEKEE (reference sequence). Trimming shortened V by 2 bases and J by 0 bases, and 15 bases separated the two germline ends. The CDR3 spans 16 residues. In DNA, the CDR3 is TGTGCCAGCAGCTTTCAAGGAGGGGATAGCTCCTACGAGCAGTACTTC. Translated: CASSFQGGDSSYEQYF.

This clone was counted once. The genes are TRBV4-2 and TRBJ2-1; 8 bases line up with TRBD2. CDR3 length: 13 residues. V lost 4 bases and J lost 9; bases outside the gene matches: 5. The germline gives CDR1 LGHNA, CDR2 YNFKEQ. DNA of the CDR3: TGTGCCAGCAGCCCGCCCGGGGGGGGTGAGCAGTTCTTC. This translates into CASSPPGGGEQFF.

This chain uses TRBV9 with TRBJ1-2, with TRBD1 matching 9 bases. The CDR3 is 17 residues long. Germline CDR1 reads SGDLS; CDR2 reads YYNGEE. V trimming: 3 bases; J trimming: 4 bases; junction bases outside the gene matches: 13. The CDR3 loop reads CASSEGGQGGMLYGYTF. The CDR3 region has the DNA TGTGCCAGCAGCGAGGGGGGACAGGGAGGTATGCTCTATGGCTACACCTTC.

This chain connects TRBV9 to TRBJ2-3; D possibly matches TRBD1 or TRBD2 (6 bases each). CDR3 length: 14 residues. The V end was cut by 1 base, the J end by 2 bases, with 8 bases between. Germline V lookup: CDR1 SGDLS, CDR2 YYNGEE. The CDR3 loop is CASSVWGATDTQYF. In DNA, the CDR3 is TGTGCCAGCAGCGTATGGGGGGCCACAGATACGCAGTATTTT. Supplemented by reference TRBV9 and TRBJ2-3, the full variable domain reads DSGVTQTPKHLITATGQRVTLRCSPRSGDLSVYWYQQSLDQGLQFLIQYYNGEERAKGNILERFSAQQFPDLHSELNLSSLELGDSALYFCASSVWGATDTQYFGPGTRLTVL.

This clone showed up just a few times. The J gene is TRBJ1-5, the V gene TRBV27; no clear D. Trimming cost V 0 bases and J 0 bases, with 6 bases left between them. Per the germline V gene, CDR1 is MNHEY and CDR2 is SMNVEV (reference sequence). CDR3 size: 15 residues. CDR3 DNA sequence: TGTGCCAGCAGTTTATCCATATATAGCAATCAGCCCCAGCATTTT. Translating it yields CASSLSIYSNQPQHF.

V and J are TRBV7-8 and TRBJ2-5; D tentatively reads TRBD1 or TRBD2 (5 bases each). Trimming stripped 2 bases from V and 4 bases from J, with 14 bases between. This CDR3 comprises 15 residues. CDR1 and CDR2 from the germline V gene are SGHVS and FQNEAQ. The CDR3 here is CASSLLGQRGETQYF. CDR3 nucleotides: TGTGCCAGCAGCTTACTTGGACAACGGGGAGAGACCCAGTACTTC.

V usage is TRBV6-5 and J usage is TRBJ1-1, with D perhaps matching TRBD1 (6 bases). The CDR3 length is 15 residues. Germline lookup yields CDR1 MNHEY and CDR2 SVGAGI. V lost 2 bases to trimming and J lost 4 bases, with 14 bases between them. The CDR3 loop is CASSYGGGPGTEAFF. CDR3 nucleotide sequence: TGTGCCAGCAGTTACGGGGGGGGGCCTGGCACTGAAGCTTTCTTT.

The rearrangement uses TRBV7-9 and TRBJ2-1, with 12 bases that match TRBD2. The CDR3 extends over 15 amino acids. The V gene's germline CDR1 is SEHNR and CDR2 FQNEAQ (reference sequence). Unmatched junction bases numbered 6, after V lost 3 bases and J lost 9 bases. DNA for the CDR3: TGTGCCAGCAGCTTCCTAGCGGGGGGGCAGTTTGAGCAGTTCTTC. Residues: CASSFLAGGQFEQFF.

The V and J genes are TRBV11-3 and TRBJ1-4, with a weak D call TRBD1 (6 bases). CDR3 size: 15 residues. Germline-derived CDR1 and CDR2 are SGHNT and YENEEA. V lost 0 bases and J lost 4, with 9 bases in between. CDR3 amino acids: CASSLEQGLNEKLFF. In DNA form, the CDR3 reads TGTGCCAGCAGCTTAGAACAGGGTCTTAATGAAAAACTGTTTTTT.

This chain joins TRBV27 and TRBJ2-7; D is unclear. This CDR3 region has 13 residues. V was trimmed by 3 bases and J by 1 base, leaving 7 bases between them. The germline V gene has CDR1 MNHEY and CDR2 SMNVEV (reference sequence). The CDR3 region has the DNA TGTGCCAGCAGTTTCCAGTTTTCCTACGAGCAGTACTTC. Encoded protein: CASSFQFSYEQYF.

The rearrangement links TRBV7-3 to TRBJ2-3; D tentatively reads TRBD1 or TRBD2 (6 bases each). V lost 2 bases, J lost 6 bases, and 12 bases lay in between. This CDR3 has 14 residues. Germline-derived CDR1 and CDR2 are SGHTA and FQGTGA. CDR3 loop: CASSLWGAVDTQYF. The CDR3, as DNA: TGTGCCAGCAGCTTATGGGGGGCCGTGGATACGCAGTATTTT.

Only a few counts were recorded for this clone. This sequence joins TRBV19 and TRBJ1-4, with D uncertain. Germline-derived CDR1 and CDR2 are LNHDA and SQIVND (reference sequence). The CDR3 spans 15 residues. Trimming left V 3 bases short and J 8 bases short, with 16 bases between. The CDR3 region has the DNA TGTGCCAGTAGTATTTGGACGGCTGTTGGGGAAAAACTGTTTTTT. Its translation is CASSIWTAVGEKLFF.

The J gene is TRBJ2-4, the V gene TRBV7-8; 10 bases agree with TRBD2. Germline V CDR1 and CDR2: SGHVS, FQNEAQ. The CDR3 runs to 16 residues. The junction had 2 bases not matched to a gene; V was cut back by 2 bases and J by 1 base. In DNA, the CDR3 is TGTGCCAGCAGCTTAACTAGCGGGGTGGCCAAAAACATTCAGTACTTC. Its translation: CASSLTSGVAKNIQYF.

The chain combines TRBV2 with TRBJ2-5, with D unresolved. The germline V gene has CDR1 SNHLY and CDR2 FYNNEI. This CDR3 comprises 15 residues. V gave up 6 bases and J gave up 2 bases, with 16 bases separating them. Written as DNA, the CDR3 is TGTGCCAGCAGGTACGCAATTGGAAGGCAAGAGACCCAGTACTTC. Translation: CASRYAIGRQETQYF.

V and J are TRBV4-1 and TRBJ2-1, with 7 positions matching TRBD1. The V and J ends lost 0 bases and 2 bases, in that order; junction bases with no gene match: 16. CDR3 length: 20 residues. The germline gives CDR1 MGHRA, CDR2 YSYEKL. This CDR3 is CASSQEGDRRFAGTYNEQFF. The CDR3 DNA sequence: TGCGCCAGCAGCCAAGAAGGGGACAGAAGATTCGCGGGCACCTACAATGAGCAGTTCTTC.

The gene calls are TRBV7-8 and TRBJ1-3; D unclear. CDR3 length: 14 residues. From germline, CDR1 is SGHVS and CDR2 FQNEAQ. V gave up 3 bases and J gave up 0 bases, with 6 bases separating them. The DNA for the CDR3 is TGTGCCAGCAGCTTGTCCAACTCTGGAAACACCATATATTTT. This translates into CASSLSNSGNTIYF.

The rearrangement uses TRBV27 and TRBJ2-7; TRBD2 matches at 9 bases. In germline, CDR1 is MNHEY, CDR2 SMNVEV (reference sequence). The V segment lost 3 bases and the J segment 3 bases; nucleotides outside the gene matches: 6. The length of the CDR3 is 15 residues. CDR3: CASSFSSAGGYEQYF. DNA for the CDR3: TGTGCCAGCAGTTTTAGCTCAGCGGGGGGCTACGAGCAGTACTTC.

The chain uses TRBV11-2 and TRBJ1-1; D is unresolved. This CDR3 comprises 14 residues. Deletions cut 1 base from V and 0 bases from J, with 6 bases between. CDR1 is SGHAT and CDR2 is FQNNGV in the germline V gene. CDR3 bases: TGTGCCAGCAGCTTAGTTAACCTGAACACTGAAGCTTTCTTT. Its translation: CASSLVNLNTEAFF.

The chain employs TRBV29-1 and TRBJ2-3; 7 bases agree with TRBD1. The length of the CDR3 is 13 residues. The V gene's germline CDR1 is SQVTM and CDR2 ANQGSEA. The V gene end was trimmed by 7 bases and the J gene end by 11 bases; junction bases not matched to a gene: 15. The CDR3 bases are TGCAGCGCGGACAGACAGCACTCAGGGGGGCAGTATTTT. Protein sequence: CSADRQHSGGQYF.

This clone was seen just once. The J gene is TRBJ2-1, the V gene TRBV15, with D maybe TRBD1 (6 bases). Trimming removed 1 base from V and 5 bases from J, with 15 bases in between. The CDR3 is 16 residues long. CDR1 LNHNV and CDR2 YYDKDF come from the germline V gene (reference sequence). The CDR3 loop reads CATSRVGARVNNEQFF. DNA of the CDR3: TGTGCCACCAGCAGAGTGGGGGCCAGGGTAAACAATGAGCAGTTCTTC.

The rearrangement links TRBV27 to TRBJ1-6; no clear D gene. The germline V gene encodes CDR1 MNHEY and CDR2 SMNVEV (reference sequence). This CDR3 comprises 16 residues. The V gene lost 6 bases and the J gene lost 6 bases, with 18 bases spanning the gap. CDR3 DNA: TGTGCCAGCAGGATGGGCGGGCAGGAGGGTAATTCACCCCTCCACTTT. Its translation: CASRMGGQEGNSPLHF.

This clone was recorded a few times. The chain employs TRBV5-1 and TRBJ2-5; 10 bases fit TRBD2. CDR3 length equals 15 residues. J gave up 5 bases and V 6 bases, and 10 bases lay outside the gene matches. CDR1 and CDR2 (germline): SGHRS, YFSETQ. CDR3 sequence (DNA): TGCGCCAGCAAAAGCGGGGGGGCCTCGCTGGAGACCCAGTACTTC. This translates into CASKSGGASLETQYF.

The V gene is TRBV28, the J gene TRBJ2-1; 7 bases match TRBD1. The CDR3 covers 14 residues. The V gene end was trimmed by 3 bases and the J gene end by 2 bases; junction bases not matched to a gene: 1. CDR1 MDHEN and CDR2 SYDVKM come from the germline V gene. The CDR3 DNA is TGTGCCAGCAGTTTGACAGGGCCCTACAATGAGCAGTTCTTC. This translates into CASSLTGPYNEQFF.

In this sample, this clone turned up a few times. The V gene is TRBV18, the J gene TRBJ1-1, with D uncertain. Germline CDR1 KGHSH, CDR2 LQKENI. The CDR3 runs 13 residues. Trimming took off 6 bases at V and 3 bases at J, with 11 bases between the two ends. The CDR3: CASSPIRDTEAFF. In DNA, the CDR3 is TGTGCCAGCTCGCCGATAAGGGACACTGAAGCTTTCTTT. Based on the CDR3 plus reference TRBV18 and TRBJ1-1, the full variable domain is NAGVMQNPRHLVRRRGQEARLRCSPMKGHSHVYWYRQLPEEGLKFMVYLQKENIIDESGMPKERFSAEFPKEGPSILRIQQVVRGDSAAYFCASSPIRDTEAFFGQGTRLTVV.

With regard to this clone: Being one base from a much bigger clone, this may be a read error. This sequence joins TRBV2 and TRBJ2-7; 10 positions match TRBD1. The ends lost 6 bases at V and 2 bases at J; junction bases unmatched: 1. CDR1 is SNHLY, CDR2 FYNNEI, per germline. The CDR3 spans 13 residues. The CDR3: CASRGQGAYEQYF. The DNA for the CDR3 is TGTGCCAGCAGAGGACAGGGGGCCTACGAGCAGTACTTC.

J is TRBJ2-3 and V is TRBV12-5; TRBD2 agrees at 15 bases. V trimming: 7 bases; J trimming: 5 bases; junction bases outside the gene matches: 13. Per the germline V gene, CDR1 is LGHNT and CDR2 is FRNRAP. The CDR3 sequence is 18 residues long. CDR3 DNA sequence: TGTGCTAGTGCCCCTGGACTAGCGGGGGGGTTTGGGGGAGATACGCAGTATTTT. It yields the protein CASAPGLAGGFGGDTQYF.